Listed here is a single T cell receptor beta chain. Its antigen is unidentified. The data belong to a study of Ad26.COV2.S vaccination and SARS-CoV-2 variants. Across the study: This donor came from the COV1001 trial of Ad26.COV2.S.

Study-wide points: Spike-specific CD8+ and CD4+ T cell responses reportedly showed substantial breadth after vaccination.

Treatment: over 15 received Ad26.COV2.S at low or high dose, single or two shots; roughly five received placebo; per-sample allocation not given. Samples analyzed were those drawn on day 63 after the first vaccine or placebo injection. In the vaccine, an Ad26 vector expressed the SARS-CoV-2 spike of the Wuhan strain. Libraries were prepared by immunoSEQ multiplex PCR; TCRdb keeps only in-frame clonotypes and omits some of them. The sample has about 260,000 clones; around 88% are singletons. Deletions cut 1 base from V and 5 bases from J, with 14 bases between. The CDR3 contains 15 residues. The V gene's germline CDR1 is SEHNR and CDR2 FQNEAQ (reference sequence).

The TCR comes from a person aged 18-65 years who received the Ad26.COV2.S COVID-19 vaccine or a placebo. The starting material was peripheral blood, obtained in a trial of Ad26.COV2.S vaccine versus placebo. The chain uses TRBV7-9 and TRBJ2-5; no firm D call. The CDR3 reads CASSLGKLPSETQYF. CDR3 DNA sequence: TGTGCCAGCAGCTTAGGGAAACTCCCCTCGGAGACCCAGTACTTC.